This T cell receptor beta chain appears in the sequencing data of a study of blood T cell repertoires in COVID-19. Study summary: Samples representing acute and convalescent COVID-19 were sourced from the United States, Italy and Spain. From T cells, B-cell-depleted T cells, or PBMCs came the material, which was cDNA or gDNA.

Germline values: CDR1 SGHNT, CDR2 YYREEE (reference sequence). V was clipped by 7 bases and J by 3 bases, with 22 bases between them. The CDR3 length is 16 residues. Authors' processing steps: Quantification of nucleated cells was approximated via reference gene primer amplification. Clones were sequenced by immunoSEQ multiplex PCR, and TCRdb holds only the in-frame ones, with some missing. Clone size and the V and J calls come from that table; the DNA yielded D and trimming. The data hold about 78,000 clones, with approximately 84% observed a single time. The receptor comes from a man aged 55 to 69 with active or convalescent COVID-19. The specimen was peripheral blood. The chain uses TRBV5-4 and TRBJ1-2, with a possible D match to TRBD1 (6 bases). CDR3 loop: CASVLKPGHQYYGYTF. The CDR3 DNA reads TGTGCCAGCGTATTGAAACCGGGACATCAGTACTATGGCTACACCTTC.